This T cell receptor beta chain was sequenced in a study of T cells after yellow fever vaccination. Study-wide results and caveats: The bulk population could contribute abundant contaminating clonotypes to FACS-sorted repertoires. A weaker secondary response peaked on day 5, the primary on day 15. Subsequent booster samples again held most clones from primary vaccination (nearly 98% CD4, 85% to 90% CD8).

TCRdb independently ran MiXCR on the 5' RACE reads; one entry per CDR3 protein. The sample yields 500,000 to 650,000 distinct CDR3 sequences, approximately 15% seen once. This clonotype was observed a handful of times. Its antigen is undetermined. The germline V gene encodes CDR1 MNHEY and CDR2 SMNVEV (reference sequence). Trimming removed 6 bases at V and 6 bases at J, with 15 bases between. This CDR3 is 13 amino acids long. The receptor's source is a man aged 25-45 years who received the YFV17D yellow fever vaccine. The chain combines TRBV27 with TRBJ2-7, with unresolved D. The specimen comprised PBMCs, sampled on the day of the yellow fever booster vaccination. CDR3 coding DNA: TGTGCCAGCAGCCCCCACGGGTTTAGCGAGCAGTACTTC. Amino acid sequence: CASSPHGFSEQYF.